This T cell receptor beta chain was retrieved from a study of blood T cells in healthy people across ages. About this clonotype itself: Its cognate antigen is unknown.

V was clipped by 6 bases and J by 0 bases, with 10 bases between them. CDR1 and CDR2 from the germline V gene are MNHEY and SMNVEV (reference sequence). The CDR3 consists of 14 residues. Study-wide findings and caveats: Unsorted PBMC input precluded a conclusive naive versus antigen-experienced comparison.

The use of a sample-barcoded 5' primer and a J-beta primer mix characterized a second PCR of roughly 6 to 11 cycles. Every sample gave at least 2.5 million paired-end reads containing CDR3. Each CDR3 protein is one row after TCRdb ran MiXCR on the 5' RACE reads. The table has 850,000 to 1,000,000 distinct CDR3 sequences, around 49% seen once; the top ten hold around 15%. Sequencing was done on a sample of blood. V gene TRBV27 combines with J gene TRBJ2-3, with D possibly matching TRBD1 (5 bases). The source of this sequence is a man aged 25 to 45 in good health. The CDR3 sequence: CASRVGVSTDTQYF. The CDR3 DNA reads as TGTGCCAGCAGGGTAGGGGTCAGCACAGATACGCAGTATTTT.